The present entry profiles one TCR beta chain with its context. The data stem from a study of blood T cells in healthy people across ages. Study summary: With template switching, about one barcoded beta molecule was captured per two T cells.

A second 7 to 11 cycle PCR used barcoded and J-beta primers. MiXCR, applied by TCRdb to the 5' RACE reads, yields one record per CDR3 protein. The sample records 580,000 or so distinct CDR3 sequences, more than 45% being singletons. There are 13 residues in the CDR3. In germline, CDR1 is DFQATT, CDR2 SNEGSKA (reference sequence). Trimming left V 2 bases short and J 7 bases short, with 15 bases between. This chain connects TRBV20-1 to TRBJ2-7; D is perhaps TRBD1 (5 bases). The receptor comes from a man older than 75 in good health. Sequencing was carried out using blood. The CDR3 sequence: CSARQGSVNEQYF. CDR3 in DNA: TGCAGTGCTAGACAGGGCTCGGTCAATGAGCAGTACTTC.